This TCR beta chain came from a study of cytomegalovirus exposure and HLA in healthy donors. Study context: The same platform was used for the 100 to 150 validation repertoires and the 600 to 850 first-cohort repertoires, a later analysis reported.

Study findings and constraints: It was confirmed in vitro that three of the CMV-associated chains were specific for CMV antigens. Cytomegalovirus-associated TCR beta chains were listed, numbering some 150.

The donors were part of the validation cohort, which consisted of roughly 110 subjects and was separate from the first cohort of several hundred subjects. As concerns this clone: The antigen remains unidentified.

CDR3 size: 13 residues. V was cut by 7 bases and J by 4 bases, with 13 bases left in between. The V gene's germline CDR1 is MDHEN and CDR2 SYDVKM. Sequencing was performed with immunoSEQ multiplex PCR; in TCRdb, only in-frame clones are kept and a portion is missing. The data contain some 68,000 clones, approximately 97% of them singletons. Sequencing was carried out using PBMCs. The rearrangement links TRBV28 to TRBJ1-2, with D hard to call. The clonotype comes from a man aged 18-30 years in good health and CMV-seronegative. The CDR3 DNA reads TGTGCCAGCACCTTAGGAGAACCCTATGGCTACACCTTC. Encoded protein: CASTLGEPYGYTF.